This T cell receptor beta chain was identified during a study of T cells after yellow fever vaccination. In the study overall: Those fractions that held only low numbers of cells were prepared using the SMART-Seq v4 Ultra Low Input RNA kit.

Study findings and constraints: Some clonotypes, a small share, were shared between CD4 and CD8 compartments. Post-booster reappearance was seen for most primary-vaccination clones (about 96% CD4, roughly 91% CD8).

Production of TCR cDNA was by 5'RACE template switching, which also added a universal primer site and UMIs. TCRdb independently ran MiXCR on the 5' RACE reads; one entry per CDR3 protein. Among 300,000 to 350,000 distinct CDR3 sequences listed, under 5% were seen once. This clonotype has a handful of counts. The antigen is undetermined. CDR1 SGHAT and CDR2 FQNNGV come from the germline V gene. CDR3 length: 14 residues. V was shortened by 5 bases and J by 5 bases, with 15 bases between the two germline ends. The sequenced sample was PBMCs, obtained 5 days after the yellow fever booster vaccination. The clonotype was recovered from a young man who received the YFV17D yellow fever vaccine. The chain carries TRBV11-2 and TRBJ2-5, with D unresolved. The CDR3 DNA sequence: TGTGCCAGCAGCGCCCAAACTATGGGGGAGACCCAGTACTTC. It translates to CASSAQTMGETQYF.